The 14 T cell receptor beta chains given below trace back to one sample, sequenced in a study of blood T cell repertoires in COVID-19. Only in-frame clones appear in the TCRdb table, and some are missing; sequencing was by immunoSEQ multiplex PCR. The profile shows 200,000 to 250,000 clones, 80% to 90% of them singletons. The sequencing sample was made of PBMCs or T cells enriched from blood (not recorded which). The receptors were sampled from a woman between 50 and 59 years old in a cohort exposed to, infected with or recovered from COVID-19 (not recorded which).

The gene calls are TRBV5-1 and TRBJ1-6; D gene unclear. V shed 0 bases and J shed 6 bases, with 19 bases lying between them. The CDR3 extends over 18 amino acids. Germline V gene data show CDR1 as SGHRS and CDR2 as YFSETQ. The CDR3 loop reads CASSLAPTQTGFNSPLHF. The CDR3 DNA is TGCGCCAGCAGCTTGGCGCCGACTCAAACCGGTTTTAATTCACCCCTCCACTTT.

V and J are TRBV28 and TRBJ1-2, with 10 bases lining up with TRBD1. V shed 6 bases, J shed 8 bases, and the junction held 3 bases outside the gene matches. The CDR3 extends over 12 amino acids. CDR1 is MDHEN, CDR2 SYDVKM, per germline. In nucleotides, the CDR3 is TGTGCCAGCAGCGACAGGGGGCGAGGCTACACCTTC. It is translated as CASSDRGRGYTF.

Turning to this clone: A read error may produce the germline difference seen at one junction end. CDR3 sequence (DNA): TGTGCCAGCAGCCTGTACCAAGAGGCCCAGTACTTC. It yields the protein CASSLYQEAQYF. The rearrangement uses TRBV7-2 and TRBJ2-5; D is ambiguous. The germline CDR1 and CDR2 sequences are SGHTA and FQGNSA. The CDR3 spans 12 residues.

The CDR3 DNA follows: TGTGCCAGCAGCTTAGATGGGGGCCCAACCGGGGAGCTGTTTTTT. This sequence encodes CASSLDGGPTGELFF. The chain links TRBV13 to TRBJ2-2; D is possibly TRBD1 (6 bases). There are 15 residues in the CDR3. Between the trimmed V and J ends, which lost 1 base and 5 bases, there was a span of 11 bases. Germline V lookup: CDR1 PRHDT, CDR2 FYEKMQ (reference sequence).

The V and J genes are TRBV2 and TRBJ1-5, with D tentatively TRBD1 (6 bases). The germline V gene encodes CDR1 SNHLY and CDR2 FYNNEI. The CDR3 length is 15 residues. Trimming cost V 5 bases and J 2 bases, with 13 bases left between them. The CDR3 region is CASSPQGYGNQPQHF. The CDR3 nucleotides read TGTGCCAGCAGTCCACAGGGTTATGGCAATCAGCCCCAGCATTTT.

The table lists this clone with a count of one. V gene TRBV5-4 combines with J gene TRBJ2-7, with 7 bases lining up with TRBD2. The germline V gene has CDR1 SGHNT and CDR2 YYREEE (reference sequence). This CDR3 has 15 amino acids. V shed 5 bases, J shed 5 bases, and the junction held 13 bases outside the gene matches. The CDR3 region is CASSGGDGMANEQYF. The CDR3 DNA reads TGTGCCAGCAGTGGGGGGGATGGGATGGCCAACGAGCAGTACTTC.

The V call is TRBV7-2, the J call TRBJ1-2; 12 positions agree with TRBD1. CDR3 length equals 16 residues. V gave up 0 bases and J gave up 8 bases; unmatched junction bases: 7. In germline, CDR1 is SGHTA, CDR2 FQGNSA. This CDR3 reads CASSLAPGQGAEGYTF. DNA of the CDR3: TGTGCCAGCAGCTTAGCACCGGGACAGGGGGCAGAGGGCTACACCTTC.

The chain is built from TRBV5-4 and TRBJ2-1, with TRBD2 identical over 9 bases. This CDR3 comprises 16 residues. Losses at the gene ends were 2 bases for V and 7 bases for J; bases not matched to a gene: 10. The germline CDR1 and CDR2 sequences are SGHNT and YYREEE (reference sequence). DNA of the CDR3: TGTGCCAGCAGCTTTGGGGTATTAGCGGGGGTTAATGAGCAGTTCTTC. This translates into CASSFGVLAGVNEQFF.

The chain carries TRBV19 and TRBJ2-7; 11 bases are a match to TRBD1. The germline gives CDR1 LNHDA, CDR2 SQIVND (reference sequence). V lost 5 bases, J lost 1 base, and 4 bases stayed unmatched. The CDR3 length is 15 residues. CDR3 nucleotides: TGTGCCAGTAGTTTGGGGGACAGGGGGTCCTACGAGCAGTACTTC. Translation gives CASSLGDRGSYEQYF.

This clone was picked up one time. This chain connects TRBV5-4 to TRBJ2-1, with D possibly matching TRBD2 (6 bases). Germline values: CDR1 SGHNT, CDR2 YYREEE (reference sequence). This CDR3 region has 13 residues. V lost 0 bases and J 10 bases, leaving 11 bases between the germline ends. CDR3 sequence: CASSLAVEGEQFF. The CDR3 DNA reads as TGTGCCAGCAGCTTGGCTGTGGAGGGGGAGCAGTTCTTC.

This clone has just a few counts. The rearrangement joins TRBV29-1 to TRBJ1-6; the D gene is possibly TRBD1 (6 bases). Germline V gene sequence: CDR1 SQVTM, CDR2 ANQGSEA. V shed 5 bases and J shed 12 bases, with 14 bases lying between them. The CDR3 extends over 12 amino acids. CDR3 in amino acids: CSVWQGQGPLHF. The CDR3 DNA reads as TGCAGCGTTTGGCAGGGACAAGGACCCCTCCACTTT. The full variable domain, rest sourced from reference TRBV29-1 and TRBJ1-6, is SAVISQKPSRDICQRGTSLTIQCQVDSQVTMMFWYRQQPGQSLTLIATANQGSEATYESGFVIDKFPISRPNLTFSTLTVSNMSPEDSSIYLCSVWQGQGPLHFGNGTRLTVT.

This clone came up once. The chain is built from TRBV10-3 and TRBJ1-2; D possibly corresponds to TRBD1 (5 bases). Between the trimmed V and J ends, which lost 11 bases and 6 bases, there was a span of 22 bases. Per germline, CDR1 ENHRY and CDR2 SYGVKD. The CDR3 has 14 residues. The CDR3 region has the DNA TGTGCCGTAGGCGACGGAGGGGCGAATGATGGCTACACCTTC. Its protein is CAVGDGGANDGYTF.

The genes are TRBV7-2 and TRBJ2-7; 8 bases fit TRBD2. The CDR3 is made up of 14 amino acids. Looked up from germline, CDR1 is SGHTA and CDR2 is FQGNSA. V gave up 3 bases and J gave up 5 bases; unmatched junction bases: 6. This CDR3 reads CASSLRRGVHEQYF. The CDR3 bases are TGTGCCAGCAGCTTGAGGCGGGGGGTACACGAGCAGTACTTC.

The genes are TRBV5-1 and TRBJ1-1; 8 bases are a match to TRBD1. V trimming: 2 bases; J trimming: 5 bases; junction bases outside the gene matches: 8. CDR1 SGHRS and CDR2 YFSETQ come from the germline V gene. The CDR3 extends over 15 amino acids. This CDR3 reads CASSFQGAKNTEAFF. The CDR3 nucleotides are TGCGCCAGCAGCTTTCAGGGGGCTAAGAATACTGAAGCTTTCTTT.